These 9 T cell receptor beta chains were all obtained from the same sample, sequenced in a study of shared clonotypes between healthy human individuals. Data came from immunoSEQ multiplex PCR; TCRdb stores just in-frame clones and leaves some out. Here the sample spans around 690,000 clones, roughly 91% being singletons. The sequencing sample was made of memory CD8+ T cells from PBMCs. Subset meaning: CD45RO+ cells pooled with CCR7-negative TemRA cells. These receptors were taken from a man aged 18 to 30 in good health. Some clones in this sample may be carry-over from other donors' samples.

This chain uses TRBV7-9 with TRBJ2-7, with D possibly matching TRBD2 (6 bases). The ends were cut back, 5 bases at V and 1 base at J, with 15 bases in the middle. The CDR3 totals 15 residues. Germline-derived CDR1 and CDR2 are SEHNR and FQNEAQ (reference sequence). CDR3 region: CASSRQDYRSYEQYF. CDR3 in DNA: TGTGCCAGCAGCCGTCAGGACTACCGATCCTACGAGCAGTACTTC.

This chain connects TRBV7-9 to TRBJ1-1; D gene ambiguous. The CDR3 is 11 residues long. V was cut by 4 bases and J by 12 bases, with 12 bases left in between. Germline V gene data show CDR1 as SEHNR and CDR2 as FQNEAQ (reference sequence). The CDR3 coding sequence is TGTGCCAGCAGCTCACCGGGCCCATCTTTCTTT. It translates to CASSSPGPSFF.

This clone occurred once. Other DNA sequences in this sample translate to the same CDR3. The V gene is TRBV13, the J gene TRBJ2-7, with TRBD2 matching over 9 bases. With 3 bases clipped from V and 2 bases from J, the junction kept 5 bases outside the gene matches. The CDR3 is made up of 15 amino acids. Germline lookup yields CDR1 PRHDT and CDR2 FYEKMQ (reference sequence). The CDR3 loop is CASSLRLAGTYEQYF. CDR3 DNA sequence: TGTGCCAGCAGCTTGCGCCTAGCGGGGACCTACGAGCAGTACTTC. Full variable domain (missing parts from reference TRBV13 and TRBJ2-7): AAGVIQSPRHLIKEKRETATLKCYPIPRHDTVYWYQQGPGQDPQFLISFYEKMQSDKGSIPDRFSAQQFSDYHSELNMSSLELGDSALYFCASSLRLAGTYEQYFGPGTRLTVT.

In its sample, this clone was seen a few times. The J gene is TRBJ2-1, the V gene TRBV7-8, with D hard to call. The CDR3 consists of 13 residues. Per germline, CDR1 SGHVS and CDR2 FQNEAQ. V lost 5 bases, J lost 0 bases, and 5 bases lay in between. The CDR3 loop reads CASSPGSYNEQFF. The CDR3 coding sequence is TGTGCCAGCAGCCCCGGCTCCTACAATGAGCAGTTCTTC.

V gene TRBV28 combines with J gene TRBJ2-3; no definite D call. Trimming removed 4 bases from V and 2 bases from J, with 10 bases in between. Looked up from germline, CDR1 is MDHEN and CDR2 is SYDVKM. The CDR3 loop spans 14 amino acids. CDR3 nucleotides: TGTGCCAGCAGTTCTCGTTTGTACACAGATACGCAGTATTTT. Translated: CASSSRLYTDTQYF.

The chain links TRBV9 to TRBJ1-4; possibly TRBD1 for D (6 bases). CDR1 is SGDLS, CDR2 YYNGEE, per germline. The germline V and J ends were trimmed by 0 bases and 7 bases, with 13 bases remaining between them. The CDR3 totals 15 residues. CDR3 protein: CASSVAGGRGEKLFF. In DNA, the CDR3 is TGTGCCAGCAGCGTAGCTGGGGGGCGAGGTGAAAAACTGTTTTTT.

As regards this clone: This same CDR3 is encoded by further DNA sequences in the sample. V usage is TRBV6-1 and J usage is TRBJ1-5, with TRBD1 as a possible D gene (5 bases). Trimming shortened V by 1 base and J by 4 bases, and 8 bases separated the two germline ends. The CDR3 is made up of 14 amino acids. The germline V gene encodes CDR1 MNHNS and CDR2 SASEGT. CDR3 region: CASSEGGGNQPQHF. The DNA for the CDR3 is TGTGCCAGCAGTGAAGGGGGGGGGAATCAGCCCCAGCATTTT.

J is TRBJ2-3 and V is TRBV7-9, with D possibly TRBD1 on 5 matching bases. The CDR3 loop spans 17 amino acids. The V gene's germline CDR1 is SEHNR and CDR2 FQNEAQ (reference sequence). Trimming removed 4 bases at V and 4 bases at J, with 21 bases between. The CDR3 coding sequence is TGTGCCAGCAGCTATACAGGCTTGCAGGGCGTCGCAGATACGCAGTATTTT. Amino acid sequence: CASSYTGLQGVADTQYF.

The chain uses TRBV7-6 and TRBJ1-1; 7 bases fit TRBD1. The CDR3 is made up of 15 amino acids. V lost 6 bases to trimming and J lost 3 bases; unmatched junction nucleotides: 10. The germline V gene encodes CDR1 SGHVS and CDR2 FNYEAQ. The CDR3 DNA reads as TGTGCCAGCAGTGACACAGGGGCCGGGGACACTGAAGCTTTCTTT. This codes for CASSDTGAGDTEAFF.